This record concerns one T cell receptor (beta chain) sequence. Its antigen remains unidentified. The data originate from a study of cytomegalovirus exposure and HLA in healthy donors. In the study overall: Among the approximately 400 donors who were genotyped, 70% to 90% fell in the genetic ancestry cluster that is associated with self-reported Caucasian donors.

Per germline, CDR1 SGHVS and CDR2 FQNEAQ. Trimming took 0 bases from V and 2 from J, leaving 17 bases between them. CDR3 length equals 17 residues. Findings and caveats of the study: HLA restriction was apparent for most CMV-associated TCR beta chains in a later analysis. As immune exposure information, only CMV serostatus was available.

13 Jbeta primers and 60 Vbeta primers were used for the PCR. Sequencing used immunoSEQ multiplex PCR; TCRdb keeps in-frame clones, though not all of them. Of tens of thousands of clones in the sample, 65% to 90% were seen once. Sequenced material: PBMCs. This clonotype originated in a woman aged 18-29 years in good health and CMV-seropositive. V gene TRBV7-8 combines with J gene TRBJ2-7; possible D gene TRBD1, 5 bases. The CDR3 DNA follows: TGTGCCAGCAGCTTAGCAAGGGGAACAGGTTCACCCTACGAGCAGTACTTC. This translates into CASSLARGTGSPYEQYF.